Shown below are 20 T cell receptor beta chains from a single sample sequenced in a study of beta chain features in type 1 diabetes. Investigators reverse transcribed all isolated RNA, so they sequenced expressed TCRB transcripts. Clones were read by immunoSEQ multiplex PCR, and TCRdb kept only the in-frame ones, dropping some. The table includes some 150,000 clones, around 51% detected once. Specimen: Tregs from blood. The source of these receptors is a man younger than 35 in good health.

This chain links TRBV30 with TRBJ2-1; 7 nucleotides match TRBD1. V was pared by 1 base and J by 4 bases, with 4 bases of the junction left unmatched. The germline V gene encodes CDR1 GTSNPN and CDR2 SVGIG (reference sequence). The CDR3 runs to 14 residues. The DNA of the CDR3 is TGTGCCTGGAGTGAAGGACAGGAGTACAATGAGCAGTTCTTC. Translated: CAWSEGQEYNEQFF.

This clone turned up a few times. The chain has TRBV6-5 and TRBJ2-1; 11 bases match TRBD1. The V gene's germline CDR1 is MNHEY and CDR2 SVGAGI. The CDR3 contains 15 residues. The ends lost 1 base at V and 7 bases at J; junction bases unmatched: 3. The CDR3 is CASSYWTGGLNEQFF. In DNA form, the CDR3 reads TGTGCCAGCAGTTACTGGACAGGGGGCCTTAATGAGCAGTTCTTC.

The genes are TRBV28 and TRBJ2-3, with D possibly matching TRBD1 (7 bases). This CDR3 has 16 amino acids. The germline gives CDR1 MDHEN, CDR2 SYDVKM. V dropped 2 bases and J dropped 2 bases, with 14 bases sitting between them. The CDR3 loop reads CASSLPRQGLTDTQYF. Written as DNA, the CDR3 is TGTGCCAGCAGTTTACCACGACAGGGACTCACAGATACGCAGTATTTT.

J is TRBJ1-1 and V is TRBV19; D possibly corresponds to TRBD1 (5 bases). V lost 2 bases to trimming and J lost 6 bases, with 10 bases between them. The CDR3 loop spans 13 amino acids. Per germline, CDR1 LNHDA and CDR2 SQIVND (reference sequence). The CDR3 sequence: CASSILRGAEAFF. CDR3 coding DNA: TGTGCCAGTAGTATACTACGGGGGGCTGAAGCTTTCTTT. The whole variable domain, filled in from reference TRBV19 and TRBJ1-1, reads DGGITQSPKYLFRKEGQNVTLSCEQNLNHDAMYWYRQDPGQGLRLIYYSQIVNDFQKGDIAEGYSVSREKKESFPLTVTSAQKNPTAFYLCASSILRGAEAFFGQGTRLTVV.

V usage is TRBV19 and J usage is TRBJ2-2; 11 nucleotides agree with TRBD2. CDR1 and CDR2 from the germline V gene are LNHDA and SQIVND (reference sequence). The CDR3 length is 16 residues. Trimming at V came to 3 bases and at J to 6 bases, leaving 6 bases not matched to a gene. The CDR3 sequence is CASSIIAGGPAGELFF. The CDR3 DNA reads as TGTGCCAGTAGTATCATAGCGGGGGGGCCTGCCGGGGAGCTGTTTTTT. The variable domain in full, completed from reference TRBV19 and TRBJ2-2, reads DGGITQSPKYLFRKEGQNVTLSCEQNLNHDAMYWYRQDPGQGLRLIYYSQIVNDFQKGDIAEGYSVSREKKESFPLTVTSAQKNPTAFYLCASSIIAGGPAGELFFGEGSRLTVL.

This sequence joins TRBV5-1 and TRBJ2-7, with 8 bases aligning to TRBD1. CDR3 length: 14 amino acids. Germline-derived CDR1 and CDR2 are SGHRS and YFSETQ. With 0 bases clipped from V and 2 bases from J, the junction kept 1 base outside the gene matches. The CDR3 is CASSLGDRTYEQYF. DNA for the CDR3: TGCGCCAGCAGCTTGGGGGACAGGACCTACGAGCAGTACTTC.

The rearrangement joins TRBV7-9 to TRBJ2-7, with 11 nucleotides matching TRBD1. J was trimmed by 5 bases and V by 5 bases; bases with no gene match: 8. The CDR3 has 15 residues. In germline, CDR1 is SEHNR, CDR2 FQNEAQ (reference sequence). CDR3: CASSPGQGASDEQYF. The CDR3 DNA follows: TGTGCCAGCAGCCCTGGACAGGGGGCTAGTGACGAGCAGTACTTC.

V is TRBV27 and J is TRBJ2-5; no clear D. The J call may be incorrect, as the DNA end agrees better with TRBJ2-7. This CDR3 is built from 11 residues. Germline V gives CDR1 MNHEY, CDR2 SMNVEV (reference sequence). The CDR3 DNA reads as TGTGCCAGCAGTTTCGCCTACGAGCAGTACTTC. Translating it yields CASSFAYEQYF.

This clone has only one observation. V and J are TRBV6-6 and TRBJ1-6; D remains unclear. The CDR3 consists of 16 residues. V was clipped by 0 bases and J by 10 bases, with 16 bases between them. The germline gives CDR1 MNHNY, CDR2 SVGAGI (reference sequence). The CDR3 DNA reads TGTGCCAGCAGTTACTCCGGGGATCCCGACTTCTCACCCCTCCACTTT. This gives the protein CASSYSGDPDFSPLHF.

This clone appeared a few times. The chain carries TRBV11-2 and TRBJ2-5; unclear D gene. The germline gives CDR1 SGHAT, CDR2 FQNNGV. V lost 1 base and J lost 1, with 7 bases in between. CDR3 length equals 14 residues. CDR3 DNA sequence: TGTGCCAGCAGCTTAGGGTCGGTCCAAGAGACCCAGTACTTC. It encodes CASSLGSVQETQYF.

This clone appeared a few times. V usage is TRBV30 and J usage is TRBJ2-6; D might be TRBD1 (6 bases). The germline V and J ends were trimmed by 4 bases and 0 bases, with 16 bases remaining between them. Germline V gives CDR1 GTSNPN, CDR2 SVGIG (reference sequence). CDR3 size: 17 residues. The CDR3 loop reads CAWTPGVINSGANVLTF. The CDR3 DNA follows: TGTGCCTGGACCCCAGGGGTTATCAACTCTGGGGCCAACGTCCTGACTTTC.

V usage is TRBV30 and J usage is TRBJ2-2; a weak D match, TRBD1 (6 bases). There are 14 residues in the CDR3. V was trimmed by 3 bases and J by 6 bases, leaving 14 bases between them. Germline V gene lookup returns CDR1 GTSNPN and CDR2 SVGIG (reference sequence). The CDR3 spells CAWSQGSAPGELFF. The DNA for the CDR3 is TGTGCCTGGAGCCAGGGGAGTGCACCCGGGGAGCTGTTTTTT.

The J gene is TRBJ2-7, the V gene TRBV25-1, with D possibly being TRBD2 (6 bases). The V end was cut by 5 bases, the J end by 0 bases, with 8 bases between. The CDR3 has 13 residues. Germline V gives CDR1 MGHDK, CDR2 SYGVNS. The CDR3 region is CASSFGSSYEQYF. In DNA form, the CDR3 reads TGTGCCAGCAGTTTCGGGAGCTCCTACGAGCAGTACTTC.

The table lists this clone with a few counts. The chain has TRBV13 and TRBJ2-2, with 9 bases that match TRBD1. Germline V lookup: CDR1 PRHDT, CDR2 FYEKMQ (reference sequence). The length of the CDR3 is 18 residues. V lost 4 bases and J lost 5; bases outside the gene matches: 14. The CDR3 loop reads CASSSSTGGSSWTGELFF. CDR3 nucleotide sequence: TGTGCCAGCAGCTCCTCTACAGGGGGCTCGTCGTGGACCGGGGAGCTGTTTTTT.

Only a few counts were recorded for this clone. In DNA form, the CDR3 reads TGTGCCAGCGGGGAAACAGGGGTTGATGAAAAACTGTTTTTT. It specifies CASGETGVDEKLFF. The chain uses TRBV7-2 and TRBJ1-4, with TRBD1 matching over 7 bases. Germline V gene data show CDR1 as SGHTA and CDR2 as FQGNSA. The CDR3 runs 14 residues. Losses at the gene ends were 8 bases for V and 6 bases for J; bases not matched to a gene: 9.

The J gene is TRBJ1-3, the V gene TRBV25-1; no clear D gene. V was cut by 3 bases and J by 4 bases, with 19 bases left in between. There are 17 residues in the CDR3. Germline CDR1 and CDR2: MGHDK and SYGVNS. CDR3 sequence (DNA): TGTGCCAGCAGTGATCGGCGTACGGGGAGGAAGGGAAACACCATATATTTT. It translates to CASSDRRTGRKGNTIYF.

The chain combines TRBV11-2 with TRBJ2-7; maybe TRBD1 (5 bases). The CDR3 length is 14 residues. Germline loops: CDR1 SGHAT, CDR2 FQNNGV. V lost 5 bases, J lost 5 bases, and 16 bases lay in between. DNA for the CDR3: TGTGCCAGCAGCCAGGGCAGGCGCAGCCACGAGCAGTACTTC. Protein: CASSQGRRSHEQYF. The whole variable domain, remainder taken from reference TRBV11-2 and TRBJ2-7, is EAGVAQSPRYKIIEKRQSVAFWCNPISGHATLYWYQQILGQGPKLLIQFQNNGVVDDSQLPKDRFSAERLKGVDSTLKIQPAKLEDSAVYLCASSQGRRSHEQYFGPGTRLTVT.

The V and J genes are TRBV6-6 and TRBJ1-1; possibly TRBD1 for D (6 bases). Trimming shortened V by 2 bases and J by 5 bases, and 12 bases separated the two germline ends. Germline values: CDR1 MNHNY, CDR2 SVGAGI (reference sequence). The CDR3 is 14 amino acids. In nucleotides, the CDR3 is TGTGCCAGCAGTTACCAGGGGCGATGGACTGAAGCTTTCTTT. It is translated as CASSYQGRWTEAFF.

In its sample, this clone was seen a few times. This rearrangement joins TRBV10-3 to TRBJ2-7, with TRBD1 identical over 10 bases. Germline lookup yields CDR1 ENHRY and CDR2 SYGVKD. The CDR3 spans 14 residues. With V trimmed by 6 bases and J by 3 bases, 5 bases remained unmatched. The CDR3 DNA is TGTGCCATCAGGGGATGGGACAGGGGCTACGAGCAGTACTTC. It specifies CAIRGWDRGYEQYF.

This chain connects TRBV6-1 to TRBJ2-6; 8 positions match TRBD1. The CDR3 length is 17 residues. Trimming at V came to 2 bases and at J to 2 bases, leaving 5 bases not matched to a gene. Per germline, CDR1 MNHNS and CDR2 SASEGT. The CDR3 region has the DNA TGTGCCAGCAGTGAACGGCAGGGGGCGGCTGGGGCCAACGTCCTGACTTTC. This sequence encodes CASSERQGAAGANVLTF.